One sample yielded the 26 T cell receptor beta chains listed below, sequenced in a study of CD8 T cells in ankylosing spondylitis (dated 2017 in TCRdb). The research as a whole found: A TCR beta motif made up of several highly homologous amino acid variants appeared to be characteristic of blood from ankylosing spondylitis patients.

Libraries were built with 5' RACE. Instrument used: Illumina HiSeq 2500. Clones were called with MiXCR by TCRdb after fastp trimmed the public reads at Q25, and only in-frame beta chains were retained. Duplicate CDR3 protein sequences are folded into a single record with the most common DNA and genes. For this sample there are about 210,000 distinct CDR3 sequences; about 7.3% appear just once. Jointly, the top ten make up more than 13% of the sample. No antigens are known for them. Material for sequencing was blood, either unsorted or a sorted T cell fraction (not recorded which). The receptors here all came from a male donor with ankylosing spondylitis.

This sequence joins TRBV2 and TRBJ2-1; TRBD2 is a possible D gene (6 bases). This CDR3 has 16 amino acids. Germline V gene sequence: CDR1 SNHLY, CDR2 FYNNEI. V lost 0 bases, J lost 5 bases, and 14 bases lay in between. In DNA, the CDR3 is TGTGCCAGCAGTGAAGCAACGCTAGCGATAGACAATGAGCAGTTCTTC. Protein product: CASSEATLAIDNEQFF.

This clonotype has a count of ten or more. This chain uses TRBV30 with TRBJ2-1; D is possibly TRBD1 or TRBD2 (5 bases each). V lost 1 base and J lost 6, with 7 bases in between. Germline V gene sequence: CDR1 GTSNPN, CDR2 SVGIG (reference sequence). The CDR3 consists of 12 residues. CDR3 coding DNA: TGTGCCTGGAGTGATGGGGGCAATGAGCAGTTCTTC. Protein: CAWSDGGNEQFF.

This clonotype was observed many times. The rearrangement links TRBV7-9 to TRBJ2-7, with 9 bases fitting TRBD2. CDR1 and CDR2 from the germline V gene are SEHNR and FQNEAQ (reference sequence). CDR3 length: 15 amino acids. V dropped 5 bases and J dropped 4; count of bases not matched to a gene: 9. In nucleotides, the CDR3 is TGTGCCAGCAGCCTAGGGGCTAGCGGGATGTACGAGCAGTACTTC. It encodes CASSLGASGMYEQYF. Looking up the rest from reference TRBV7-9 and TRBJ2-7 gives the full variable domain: DTGVSQNPRHKITKRGQNVTFRCDPISEHNRLYWYRQTLGQGPEFLTYFQNEAQLEKSRLLSDRFSAERPKGSFSTLEIQRTEQGDSAMYLCASSLGASGMYEQYFGPGTRLTVT.

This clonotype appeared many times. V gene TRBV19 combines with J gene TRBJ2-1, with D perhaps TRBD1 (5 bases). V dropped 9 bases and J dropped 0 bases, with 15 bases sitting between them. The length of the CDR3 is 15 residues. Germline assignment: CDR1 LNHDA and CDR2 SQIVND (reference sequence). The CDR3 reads CASLPDQGSYNEQFF. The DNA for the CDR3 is TGTGCCAGCCTTCCGGACCAGGGCTCCTACAATGAGCAGTTCTTC.

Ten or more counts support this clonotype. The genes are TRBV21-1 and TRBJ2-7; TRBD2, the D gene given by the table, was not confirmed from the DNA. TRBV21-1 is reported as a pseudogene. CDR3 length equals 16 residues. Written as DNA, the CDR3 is TGTGCCAGCAGCAAATCGGAGCGGGAACCCCCCTACGAGCAGTACTTC. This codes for CASSKSEREPPYEQYF.

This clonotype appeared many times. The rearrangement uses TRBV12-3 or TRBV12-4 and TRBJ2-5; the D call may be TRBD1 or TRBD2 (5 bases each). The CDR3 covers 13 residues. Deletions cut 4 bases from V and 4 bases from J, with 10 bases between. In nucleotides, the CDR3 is TGTGCCAGCAGTTCATGGGACGCAGAGACCCAGTACTTC. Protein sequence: CASSSWDAETQYF.

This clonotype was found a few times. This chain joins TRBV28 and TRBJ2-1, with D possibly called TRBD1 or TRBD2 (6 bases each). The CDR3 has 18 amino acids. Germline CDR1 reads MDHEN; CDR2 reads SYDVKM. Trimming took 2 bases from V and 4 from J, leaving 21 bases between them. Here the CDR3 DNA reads TGTGCCAGCAGTTTAGCGAGGGGGGCTTTTGGGGCTTACAATGAGCAGTTCTTC. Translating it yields CASSLARGAFGAYNEQFF.

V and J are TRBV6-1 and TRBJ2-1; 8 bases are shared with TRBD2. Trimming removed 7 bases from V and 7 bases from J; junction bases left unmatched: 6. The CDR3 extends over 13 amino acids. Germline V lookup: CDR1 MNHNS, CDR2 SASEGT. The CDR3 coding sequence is TGTGCCAGCACCAGCGGGGGTCTTAATGAGCAGTTCTTC. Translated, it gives CASTSGGLNEQFF.

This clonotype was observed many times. The CDR3 bases are TGTGCCAGCCGCCTAGTGGGGGGTGGACAGCCCCAGCATTTT. Translated: CASRLVGGGQPQHF. This chain links TRBV27 with TRBJ1-5; D may be TRBD1 (5 bases). Trimming left V 8 bases short and J 7 bases short, with 18 bases between. The CDR3 runs to 14 residues. Germline V lookup: CDR1 MNHEY, CDR2 SMNVEV (reference sequence).

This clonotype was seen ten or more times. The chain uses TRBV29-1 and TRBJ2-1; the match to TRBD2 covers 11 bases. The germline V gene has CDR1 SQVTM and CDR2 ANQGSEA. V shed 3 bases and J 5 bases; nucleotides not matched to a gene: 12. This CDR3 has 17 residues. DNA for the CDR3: TGCAGCGTTGATAATCGGAGGCTAGCGGGAGGCCACAATGAGCAGTTCTTC. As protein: CSVDNRRLAGGHNEQFF.

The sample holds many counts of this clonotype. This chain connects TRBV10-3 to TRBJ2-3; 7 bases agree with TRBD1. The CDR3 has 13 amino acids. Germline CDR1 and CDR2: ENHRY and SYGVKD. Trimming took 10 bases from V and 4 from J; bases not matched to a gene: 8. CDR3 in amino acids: CASRQGDADTQYF. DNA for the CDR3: TGTGCCAGCCGACAGGGAGATGCAGATACGCAGTATTTT.

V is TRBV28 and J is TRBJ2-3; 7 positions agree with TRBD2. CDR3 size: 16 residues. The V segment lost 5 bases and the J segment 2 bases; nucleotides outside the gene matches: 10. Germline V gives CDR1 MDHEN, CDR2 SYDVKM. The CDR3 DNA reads TGTGCCAGCAGTCCCCGAGCGGGAAAAAACACAGATACGCAGTATTTT. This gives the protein CASSPRAGKNTDTQYF.

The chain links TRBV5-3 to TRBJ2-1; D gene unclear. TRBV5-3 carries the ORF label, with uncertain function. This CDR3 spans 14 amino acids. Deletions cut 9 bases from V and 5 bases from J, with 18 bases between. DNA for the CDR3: TGTGCCATGGGCTTCGGGCGGTCCCACAATGAGCAGTTCTTC. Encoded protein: CAMGFGRSHNEQFF.

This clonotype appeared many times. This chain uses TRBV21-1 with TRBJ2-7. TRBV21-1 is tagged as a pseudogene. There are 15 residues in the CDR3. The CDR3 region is CASSLLKGSSYEQYF. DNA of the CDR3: TGTGCCAGCAGCCTCCTTAAGGGGAGTTCCTACGAGCAGTACTTC.

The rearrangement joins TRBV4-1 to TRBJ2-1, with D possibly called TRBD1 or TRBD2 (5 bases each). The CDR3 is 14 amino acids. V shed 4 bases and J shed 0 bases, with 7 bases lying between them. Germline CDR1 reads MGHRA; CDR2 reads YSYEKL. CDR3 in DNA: TGCGCCAGCAGCCGAGGGGACTCCTACAATGAGCAGTTCTTC. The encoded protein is CASSRGDSYNEQFF.

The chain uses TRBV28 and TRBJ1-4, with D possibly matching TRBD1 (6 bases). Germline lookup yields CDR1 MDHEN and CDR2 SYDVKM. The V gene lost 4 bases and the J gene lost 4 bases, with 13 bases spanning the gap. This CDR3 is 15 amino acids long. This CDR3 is CASSSYRDDNEKLFF. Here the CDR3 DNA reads TGTGCCAGCAGTTCATACAGGGACGATAATGAAAAACTGTTTTTT.

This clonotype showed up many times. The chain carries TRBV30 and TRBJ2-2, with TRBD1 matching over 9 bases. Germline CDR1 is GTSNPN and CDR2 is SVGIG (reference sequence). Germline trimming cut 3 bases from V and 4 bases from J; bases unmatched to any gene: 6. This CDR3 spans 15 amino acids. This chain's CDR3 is CAWRTGTGTTGELFF. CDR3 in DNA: TGTGCCTGGAGGACGGGGACAGGGACCACCGGGGAGCTGTTTTTT. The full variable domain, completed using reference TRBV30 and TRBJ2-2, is SQTIHQWPATLVQPVGSPLSLECTVEGTSNPNLYWYRQAAGRGLQLLFYSVGIGQISSEVPQNLSASRPQDRQFILSSKKLLLSDSGFYLCAWRTGTGTTGELFFGEGSRLTVL.

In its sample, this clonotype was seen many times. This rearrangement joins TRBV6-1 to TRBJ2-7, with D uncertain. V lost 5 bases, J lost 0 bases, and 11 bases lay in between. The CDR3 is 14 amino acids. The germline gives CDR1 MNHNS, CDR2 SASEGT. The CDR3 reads CASSPPWASYEQYF. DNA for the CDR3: TGTGCCAGCAGTCCACCATGGGCCTCCTACGAGCAGTACTTC.

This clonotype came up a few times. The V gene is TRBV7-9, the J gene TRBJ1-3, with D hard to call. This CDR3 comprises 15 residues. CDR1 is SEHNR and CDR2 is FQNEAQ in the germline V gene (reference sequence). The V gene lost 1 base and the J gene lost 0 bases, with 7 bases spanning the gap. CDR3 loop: CASSLVGVSGNTIYF. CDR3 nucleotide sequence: TGTGCCAGCAGCTTAGTTGGCGTCTCTGGAAACACCATATATTTT.

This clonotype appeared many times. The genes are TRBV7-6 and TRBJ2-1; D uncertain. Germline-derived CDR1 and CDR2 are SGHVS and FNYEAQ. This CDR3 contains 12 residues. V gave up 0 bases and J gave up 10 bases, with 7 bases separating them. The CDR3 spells CASSLASREQFF. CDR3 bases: TGTGCCAGCAGCTTAGCGAGCAGGGAGCAGTTCTTC.

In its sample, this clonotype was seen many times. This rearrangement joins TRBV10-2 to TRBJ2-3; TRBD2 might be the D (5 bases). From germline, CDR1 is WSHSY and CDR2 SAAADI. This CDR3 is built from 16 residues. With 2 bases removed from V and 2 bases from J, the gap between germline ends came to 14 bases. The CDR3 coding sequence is TGCGCCAGCAGTGAGCGGGATTATGGGCTCACAGATACGCAGTATTTT. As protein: CASSERDYGLTDTQYF.

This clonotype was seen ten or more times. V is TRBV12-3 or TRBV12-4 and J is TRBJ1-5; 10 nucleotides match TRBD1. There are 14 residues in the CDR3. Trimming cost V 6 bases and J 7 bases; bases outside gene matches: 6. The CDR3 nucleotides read TGTGCCAGCAGAGCCGGGACAGGGGTGCAGCCCCAGCATTTT. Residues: CASRAGTGVQPQHF.

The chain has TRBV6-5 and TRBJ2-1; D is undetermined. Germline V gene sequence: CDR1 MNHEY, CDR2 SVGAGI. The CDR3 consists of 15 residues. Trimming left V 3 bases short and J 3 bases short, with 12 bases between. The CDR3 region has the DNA TGTGCCAGCAGTTATGGGCCAGGCCGCTACAATGAGCAGTTCTTC. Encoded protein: CASSYGPGRYNEQFF.

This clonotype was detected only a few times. CDR3 nucleotides: TGTGCCAGCAGCTTATACTCGGGGAGCCCCACAGATACGCAGTATTTT. This sequence encodes CASSLYSGSPTDTQYF. The chain has TRBV7-8 and TRBJ2-3; possible D gene TRBD2, 5 bases. Trimming took off 2 bases at V and 2 bases at J, with 14 bases between the two ends. Germline-derived CDR1 and CDR2 are SGHVS and FQNEAQ. This CDR3 is built from 16 residues.

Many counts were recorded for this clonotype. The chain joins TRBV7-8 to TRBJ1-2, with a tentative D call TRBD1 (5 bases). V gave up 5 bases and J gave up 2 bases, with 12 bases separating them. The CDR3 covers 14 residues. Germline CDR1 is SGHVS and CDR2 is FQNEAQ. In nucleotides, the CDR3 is TGTGCCAGCAGCAAAAAGACAGTGAACTATGGCTACACCTTC. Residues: CASSKKTVNYGYTF.

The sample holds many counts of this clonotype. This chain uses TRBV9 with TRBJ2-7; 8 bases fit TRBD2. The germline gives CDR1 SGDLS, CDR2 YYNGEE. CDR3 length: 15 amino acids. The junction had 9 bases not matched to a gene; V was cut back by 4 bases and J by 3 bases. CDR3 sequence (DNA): TGTGCCAGCAGCCCCCGGACGGGGGGGTACTACGAGCAGTACTTC. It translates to CASSPRTGGYYEQYF.